Presented here are 9 T cell receptor beta chains from one specimen sequenced in a study of T-cell reconstitution after alpha-beta-depleted transplantation in children. The authors prepared the TCRbeta library with unique molecular identifiers. One entry per CDR3 protein results from TCRdb running MiXCR on the PCR reads. The sample has about 230,000 distinct CDR3 sequences; over 9.5% are singletons. Specimen: PBMCs from the stem cell graft donor, collected from the stem cell graft. The receptor source for this set is a human donor who donated a stem cell graft to a child with SCID.

This clonotype was observed at least ten times. V usage is TRBV7-9 and J usage is TRBJ2-3; tentatively, D is TRBD1 (6 bases). The CDR3 spans 11 residues. The V and J ends lost 5 bases and 11 bases respectively, with 11 bases between them. Germline CDR1 reads SEHNR; CDR2 reads FQNEAQ (reference sequence). The CDR3 nucleotides are TGTGCCAGCAGCCCTAGGACAGAGCAGTATTTT. Its protein product is CASSPRTEQYF. Full variable domain (outside the CDR3, taken from reference TRBV7-9 and TRBJ2-3): DTGVSQNPRHKITKRGQNVTFRCDPISEHNRLYWYRQTLGQGPEFLTYFQNEAQLEKSRLLSDRFSAERPKGSFSTLEIQRTEQGDSAMYLCASSPRTEQYFGPGTRLTVL.

At least ten counts were recorded for this clonotype. The chain carries TRBV20-1 and TRBJ1-5; TRBD1 is a possible D gene (5 bases). Germline loops: CDR1 DFQATT, CDR2 SNEGSKA (reference sequence). This CDR3 has 13 amino acids. Trimming took 6 bases from V and 0 from J, leaving 9 bases between them. Written as DNA, the CDR3 is TGCAGTGCCGAAGGGGATAGCAATCAGCCCCAGCATTTT. Translation gives CSAEGDSNQPQHF.

This clonotype appeared many times. The genes are TRBV20-1 and TRBJ2-3; D not certain. V was shortened by 6 bases and J by 4 bases, with 20 bases between the two germline ends. Germline values: CDR1 DFQATT, CDR2 SNEGSKA (reference sequence). The CDR3 has 15 amino acids. The CDR3 loop reads CSALGVSGLSDTQYF. The CDR3 coding sequence is TGCAGTGCGCTCGGCGTTTCGGGCCTCTCAGATACGCAGTATTTT.

This clonotype was picked up many times. The V gene is TRBV27, the J gene TRBJ1-5; no clear D gene. V was trimmed by 4 bases and J by 0 bases, leaving 7 bases between them. This CDR3 comprises 14 residues. Germline CDR1 MNHEY, CDR2 SMNVEV (reference sequence). In nucleotides, the CDR3 is TGTGCCAGCAGTTATGGGGATAGCAATCAGCCCCAGCATTTT. The encoded protein is CASSYGDSNQPQHF.

This clonotype came up a few times. V and J are TRBV3-1 and TRBJ2-3; D gene ambiguous. Per germline, CDR1 LGHDT and CDR2 YNNKEL (reference sequence). The V end was cut by 1 base, the J end by 11 bases, with 10 bases between. The CDR3 runs 12 residues. CDR3 DNA: TGTGCCAGCAGCCAAGCCCCAGGAGAGCAGTATTTT. It encodes CASSQAPGEQYF.

This clonotype was detected many times. V gene TRBV9 combines with J gene TRBJ2-1; 8 nucleotides agree with TRBD2. The CDR3 sequence is 15 residues long. V was clipped by 4 bases and J by 3 bases; unmatched bases: 6. Looked up from germline, CDR1 is SGDLS and CDR2 is YYNGEE. CDR3 DNA: TGTGCCAGCAGCCCTCAACGGGGGGGCTACAATGAGCAGTTCTTC. Translation: CASSPQRGGYNEQFF.

Ten or more counts support this clonotype. This chain links TRBV5-1 with TRBJ2-3; TRBD1 matches at 7 bases. J gave up 2 bases and V 4 bases, and 4 bases lay outside the gene matches. The V gene's germline CDR1 is SGHRS and CDR2 YFSETQ. The CDR3 is 14 residues long. The CDR3 region has the DNA TGCGCCAGCAGCCGGGACAGCAACACAGATACGCAGTATTTT. This encodes CASSRDSNTDTQYF.

This clonotype was observed many times. The CDR3 region has the DNA TGTGCCAGCAGGCTTCAGGGGGGCCGTTCACCCCTCCACTTT. Its protein is CASRLQGGRSPLHF. This sequence joins TRBV7-9 and TRBJ1-6; 7 positions agree with TRBD1. CDR3 length equals 14 residues. The trim removed 6 bases at V and 9 bases at J, leaving 8 bases unmatched. Germline V lookup: CDR1 SEHNR, CDR2 FQNEAQ (reference sequence).

This clonotype was seen many times. The chain combines TRBV20-1 with TRBJ2-7; D is undetermined. V gave up 0 bases and J gave up 4 bases, with 10 bases separating them. Germline values: CDR1 DFQATT, CDR2 SNEGSKA (reference sequence). The CDR3 is 13 residues long. Here the CDR3 DNA reads TGCAGTGCTAGAGATCCAACAGTATACGAGCAGTACTTC. The encoded protein is CSARDPTVYEQYF.